The 4 T cell receptor beta chains listed next were all sequenced from one sample in a study of T cells in localized non-small cell lung cancer. The data were produced by immunoSEQ multiplex PCR, yet TCRdb's version contains in-frame clones alone and is incomplete. The sample lists approximately 30,000 clones, around nine tenths occurring once. The specimen was peripheral blood, collected before any cancer treatment. These TCRs come from a woman aged 40-69 years with stage I lung adenocarcinoma.

There are a few counts of this clone. The J gene is TRBJ1-1, the V gene TRBV4-3; the match to TRBD1 covers 9 bases. This CDR3 comprises 13 residues. V was pared by 5 bases and J by 4 bases, with 2 bases of the junction left unmatched. Per germline, CDR1 LGHNA and CDR2 YSLEER. CDR3 loop: CASSDRGSTEAFF. For the CDR3, the DNA is TGCGCCAGCAGCGACAGGGGGAGCACTGAAGCTTTCTTT.

This rearrangement joins TRBV4-2 to TRBJ1-6, with a tentative D call TRBD1 (5 bases). V lost 3 bases and J 6 bases, leaving 15 bases between the germline ends. This CDR3 contains 16 residues. Looked up from germline, CDR1 is LGHNA and CDR2 is YNFKEQ. The CDR3 bases are TGTGCCAGCAGCCATGCCTCCCAACAGGTTAATTCACCCCTCCACTTT. It yields the protein CASSHASQQVNSPLHF.

This clone showed up just once. The V gene is TRBV5-1, the J gene TRBJ1-4; weak D call: TRBD1 (5 bases). The length of the CDR3 is 14 residues. Between the trimmed V and J ends, which lost 2 bases and 3 bases, there was a span of 8 bases. Germline loops: CDR1 SGHRS, CDR2 YFSETQ. This chain's CDR3 is CASSFRGPNEKLFF. The CDR3 coding sequence is TGCGCCAGCAGCTTCCGGGGACCTAATGAAAAACTGTTTTTT.

The rearrangement joins TRBV7-3 to TRBJ1-1; no firm D call. Germline values: CDR1 SGHTA, CDR2 FQGTGA. Deletions cut 1 base from V and 1 base from J, with 10 bases between. The CDR3 extends over 15 amino acids. The CDR3 DNA reads as TGTGCCAGCAGCTTAAATGGACGCGGGAACACTGAAGCTTTCTTT. This codes for CASSLNGRGNTEAFF.